The 13 T cell receptor beta chains below were found in one sample sequenced in a study of shared clonotypes between healthy human individuals. Sequenced by immunoSEQ multiplex PCR; TCRdb stores in-frame clones only, minus some. The sample contains roughly 660,000 clones, about 90% of which appear only once. The sequenced sample consisted of memory CD8+ T cells from PBMCs. The subset is: CD45RO+ cells pooled with CCR7-negative TemRA cells. These receptor sequences come from a man between 18 and 29 years old in good health. Some clones in this sample may be carry-over from other donors' samples.

The chain is built from TRBV19 and TRBJ2-3, with TRBD1 as a possible D gene (6 bases). CDR1 LNHDA and CDR2 SQIVND come from the germline V gene (reference sequence). The V and J ends lost 7 bases and 0 bases respectively, with 14 bases between them. This CDR3 is built from 15 residues. In DNA, the CDR3 is TGTGCCAGTAAGTCGGGACATTATAGCACAGATACGCAGTATTTT. Translation: CASKSGHYSTDTQYF.

The V call is TRBV28, the J call TRBJ1-1; possible D gene TRBD1, 5 bases. Trimming took 6 bases from V and 11 from J, leaving 19 bases between them. The CDR3 has 13 amino acids. Germline CDR1 and CDR2: MDHEN and SYDVKM. CDR3 loop: CASSPSQGGQAFF. The DNA for the CDR3 is TGTGCCAGCAGCCCCTCCCAGGGAGGGCAGGCTTTCTTT.

This chain connects TRBV29-1 to TRBJ2-1, with TRBD2 identical over 7 bases. The V and J ends lost 6 bases and 5 bases, in that order; junction bases with no gene match: 10. There are 14 residues in the CDR3. Per the germline V gene, CDR1 is SQVTM and CDR2 is ANQGSEA. The DNA of the CDR3 is TGCAGCGTCTGTGGGCGGGAGTCTCACAATGAGCAGTTCTTC. Its protein is CSVCGRESHNEQFF.

The rearrangement uses TRBV7-9 and TRBJ1-4; 8 bases align to TRBD1. The CDR3 runs 14 residues. Germline V CDR1 and CDR2: SEHNR, FQNEAQ (reference sequence). The ends lost 5 bases at V and 8 bases at J; junction bases unmatched: 7. The CDR3, as DNA: TGTGCCAGCAGCACGCAGGGGGCGCAGGAAAAACTGTTTTTT. It translates to CASSTQGAQEKLFF. The full variable domain, completed using reference TRBV7-9 and TRBJ1-4, is DTGVSQNPRHKITKRGQNVTFRCDPISEHNRLYWYRQTLGQGPEFLTYFQNEAQLEKSRLLSDRFSAERPKGSFSTLEIQRTEQGDSAMYLCASSTQGAQEKLFFGSGTQLSVL.

Regarding this clone: Within the sample, other DNA sequences also encode this same CDR3. V gene TRBV27 combines with J gene TRBJ2-7; D unclear. V lost 3 bases to trimming and J lost 4 bases, with 10 bases between them. Germline CDR1 and CDR2: MNHEY and SMNVEV (reference sequence). This CDR3 is 13 amino acids long. CDR3 sequence: CASSFGPRYEQYF. Here the CDR3 DNA reads TGTGCCAGCAGTTTTGGACCCAGGTACGAGCAGTACTTC.

V and J are TRBV7-7 and TRBJ2-3, with D maybe TRBD1 (5 bases). Per the germline V gene, CDR1 is SSHAT and CDR2 is FNYEAQ (reference sequence). The CDR3 extends over 14 amino acids. The V end was cut by 3 bases, the J end by 2 bases, with 9 bases between. This CDR3 is CASSLWGTTDTQYF. In DNA form, the CDR3 reads TGTGCCAGCAGCTTGTGGGGCACCACAGATACGCAGTATTTT. The variable domain in full, with the rest retrieved from reference TRBV7-7 and TRBJ2-3, is GAGVSQSPRYKVTKRGQDVTLRCDPISSHATLYWYQQALGQGPEFLTYFNYEAQPDKSGLPSDRFSAERPEGSISTLTIQRTEQRDSAMYRCASSLWGTTDTQYFGPGTRLTVL.

A few counts support this clone. The genes are TRBV25-1 and TRBJ1-1, with D hard to call. Germline V lookup: CDR1 MGHDK, CDR2 SYGVNS. Trimming shortened V by 1 base and J by 3 bases, and 6 bases separated the two germline ends. The CDR3 is 13 amino acids. Here the CDR3 reads CASSEWVYTEAFF. CDR3 DNA sequence: TGTGCCAGCAGTGAATGGGTATACACTGAAGCTTTCTTT.

V usage is TRBV13 and J usage is TRBJ2-3, with D possibly matching TRBD1 (5 bases). With 5 bases removed from V and 2 bases from J, the gap between germline ends came to 14 bases. CDR1 is PRHDT and CDR2 is FYEKMQ in the germline V gene (reference sequence). This CDR3 region has 15 residues. The CDR3 region is CASSPGPTTTDTQYF. The CDR3 DNA follows: TGTGCCAGCAGCCCAGGGCCCACCACCACAGATACGCAGTATTTT.

The chain carries TRBV7-9 and TRBJ1-5; D might be TRBD1 (5 bases). This CDR3 has 15 residues. V was clipped by 5 bases and J by 0 bases, with 11 bases between them. Germline V gene data show CDR1 as SEHNR and CDR2 as FQNEAQ (reference sequence). The CDR3 sequence is CASSPAGPSNQPQHF. The DNA for the CDR3 is TGTGCCAGCAGCCCAGCGGGGCCTAGCAATCAGCCCCAGCATTTT.

V and J are TRBV28 and TRBJ1-5; unclear D gene. CDR3 length: 16 residues. Germline V gives CDR1 MDHEN, CDR2 SYDVKM. Trimming pared 10 bases from V and 1 base from J, leaving 20 bases between. The CDR3 DNA follows: TGTGCCATTTCCGACGGGCCACCGACCAGCAATCAGCCCCAGCATTTT. As protein: CAISDGPPTSNQPQHF. Full variable domain (outside the CDR3, taken from reference TRBV28 and TRBJ1-5): DVKVTQSSRYLVKRTGEKVFLECVQDMDHENMFWYRQDPGLGLRLIYFSYDVKMKEKGDIPEGYSVSREKKERFSLILESASTNQTSMYLCAISDGPPTSNQPQHFGDGTRLSIL.

The chain carries TRBV6-6 and TRBJ1-2; a possible D gene is TRBD1 (5 bases). The V gene's germline CDR1 is MNHNY and CDR2 SVGAGI (reference sequence). The ends were cut back, 4 bases at V and 4 bases at J, with 13 bases in the middle. The CDR3 consists of 14 residues. This CDR3 reads CASSSASGIYGYTF. The CDR3 coding sequence is TGTGCCAGCAGTTCAGCTTCAGGGATCTATGGCTACACCTTC.

To note about this clone: A far larger clone differs by one base, so this is likely a read error. At the DNA level, this CDR3 is encoded by other sequences in the same sample as well. The chain's CDR3 is CASSLNSATPTSTDTQYF. The CDR3 nucleotides read TGTGCCAGCAGCTTAAATTCGGCGACGCCTACTAGCACAGATACGCAGTATTTT. The chain recombines TRBV7-3 with TRBJ2-3; D unresolved. The V end was cut by 1 base, the J end by 0 bases, with 17 bases between. The CDR3 is 18 amino acids. The V gene's germline CDR1 is SGHTA and CDR2 FQGTGA.

About this clone: The junction does not match germline at one end; this may be a read error. The rearrangement joins TRBV28 to TRBJ2-6, with unresolved D. Germline loops: CDR1 MDHEN, CDR2 SYDVKM. There are 12 residues in the CDR3. For the CDR3, the DNA is TGTGCCAGCTCGATTGGGACCAACGTCCTGACTTTC. Protein sequence: CASSIGTNVLTF. The whole variable domain, remainder taken from reference TRBV28 and TRBJ2-6, is DVKVTQSSRYLVKRTGEKVFLECVQDMDHENMFWYRQDPGLGLRLIYFSYDVKMKEKGDIPEGYSVSREKKERFSLILESASTNQTSMYLCASSIGTNVLTFGAGSRLTVL.